Detailed here is one TCR beta chain. The CDR3 consists of 14 residues. Germline loops: CDR1 LGHDT, CDR2 YNNKEL (reference sequence). The ends were cut back, 8 bases at V and 7 bases at J, with 15 bases in the middle. This record comes from a study of control samples from healthy donors and cancer patients. Sequenced by immunoSEQ multiplex PCR; TCRdb stores in-frame clones only, minus some. The data contain about 180,000 clones, around 89% of them singletons. Sequencing was carried out using blood. The sequence was collected from a woman in her 50s in good health. The V and J genes are TRBV3-1 (or the pseudogene TRBV3-2) and TRBJ1-6, with D hard to call. The CDR3 nucleotides are TGTGCCAGCGTACCTCGGTCGTGGAATTCACCCCTCCACTTT. This gives the protein CASVPRSWNSPLHF.